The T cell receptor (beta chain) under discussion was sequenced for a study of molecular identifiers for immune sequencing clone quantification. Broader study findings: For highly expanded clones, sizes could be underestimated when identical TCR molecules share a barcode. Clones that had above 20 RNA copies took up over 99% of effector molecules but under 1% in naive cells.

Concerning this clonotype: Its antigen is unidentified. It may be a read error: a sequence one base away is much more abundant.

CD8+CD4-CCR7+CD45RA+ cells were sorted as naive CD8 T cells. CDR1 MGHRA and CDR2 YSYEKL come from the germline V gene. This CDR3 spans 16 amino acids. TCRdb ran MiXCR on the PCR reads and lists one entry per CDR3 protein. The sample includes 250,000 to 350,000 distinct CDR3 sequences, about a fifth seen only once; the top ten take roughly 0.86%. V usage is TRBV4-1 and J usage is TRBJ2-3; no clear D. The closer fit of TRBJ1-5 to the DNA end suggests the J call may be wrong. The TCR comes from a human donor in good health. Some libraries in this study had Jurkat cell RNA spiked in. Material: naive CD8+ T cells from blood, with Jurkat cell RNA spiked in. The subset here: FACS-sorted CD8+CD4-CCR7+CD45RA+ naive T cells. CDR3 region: CASSPMAVVPTDTQHF. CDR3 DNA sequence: TGCGCCAGCAGCCCCATGGCGGTAGTACCTACAGATACGCAGCATTTT.